The clone carrying this TCR beta chain has only a few counts. The antigen is unknown. It was via CD45RO/CCR7/CD25/CD127/CD95/CD27 that CD4+ naive, central memory, regulatory and stem cell-like memory cells were sorted. Over 95% purity was reached by all sorted populations. The data derive from a study of beta chain features in type 1 diabetes. Whole-study findings and limits: Shortening that was moderate but significant affected the TCRB CDR3s of Type 1 diabetes patients in all four CD4+ subsets. Compared to healthy donors, patients appeared to have naive, central memory and Treg TCRB repertoires that were more alike.

Germline trimming cut 6 bases from V and 4 bases from J; bases unmatched to any gene: 6. Per germline, CDR1 LNHDA and CDR2 SQIVND (reference sequence). CDR3 length: 14 amino acids. The authors reverse transcribed all of the isolated RNA, so sequencing captured expressed TCRB transcripts. The table came from immunoSEQ multiplex PCR; TCRdb's copy has only in-frame clones and leaves some out. The sample gives about 340,000 clones, 13% of which show up once; around 0.016% is in the top ten. This chain uses TRBV19 with TRBJ1-5; 7 nucleotides align to TRBD1. The sequenced sample consisted of naive CD4+ T cells from blood. This TCR derives from a woman between 18 and 29 years old with type 1 diabetes. In nucleotides, the CDR3 is TGTGCCAGTAGACCGGGACAGACAAATCAGCCCCAGCATTTT. It encodes CASRPGQTNQPQHF.